This note documents a single T cell receptor (beta chain) sequence. Antigen specificity is unknown. This entry comes from a study of T cell responses to AZD1222 COVID-19 vaccine. Study-wide results and limits: Clonal diversity may have been underestimated, and the donors were mostly white British, with more females than males. Sampled repertoires all dated from after the peak T cell response. Of the AZD1222 recipients, only five to seven were seropositive at baseline. Spike-wide vaccine-associated CD4 TCRs dominated at 160-218 and 743-854.

Germline-derived CDR1 and CDR2 are LGHDT and YNNKEL (reference sequence). V was clipped by 5 bases and J by 4 bases, with 15 bases between them. The CDR3 is 14 residues long. Libraries were prepared by immunoSEQ multiplex PCR; TCRdb keeps only in-frame clonotypes and omits some of them. The sample holds 100,000 to 150,000 clones; 80% to 95% are singletons and the top ten take 4% to 4.5%. Specimen: peripheral blood, collected 28 days after the second dose of the MenACWY control vaccine. The sequence was obtained from an adult who received the MenACWY meningococcal vaccine as a control. V usage is TRBV3-1 (or the pseudogene TRBV3-2) and J usage is TRBJ2-7; D unresolved. The CDR3, as DNA: TGTGCCAGCAGCTTAGGAGCGAATCGGTACGAGCAGTACTTC. It codes for CASSLGANRYEQYF.